The following is a T cell receptor beta chain sequence with its context. Its antigen is unidentified. The repertoire was sequenced with immunoSEQ multiplex PCR; TCRdb's copy has only in-frame clones and lacks some. Seen here are approximately 21,000 clones, 87% observed once, and the top ten hold less than 1.5%. These data originate in a study of monozygotic twins with cystic fibrosis. Regarding the study as a whole: Nucleotide-identical clonotype sharing was significantly higher within monozygotic CF twin pairs than between unrelated CF individuals. Clonality was generally low (median about 0.0095), higher in the most severe patients.

V shed 10 bases and J shed 3 bases, with 12 bases lying between them. The CDR3 runs 12 residues. Germline lookup yields CDR1 MNHEY and CDR2 SMNVEV (reference sequence). This clonotype originated in a woman aged 30 to 39 with cystic fibrosis. The J gene is TRBJ1-2, the V gene TRBV27, with no clear D. Sequenced input: blood. Here the CDR3 DNA reads TGTGCCAAACGGGGTCCTTACTATGGCTACACCTTC. Translation: CAKRGPYYGYTF.